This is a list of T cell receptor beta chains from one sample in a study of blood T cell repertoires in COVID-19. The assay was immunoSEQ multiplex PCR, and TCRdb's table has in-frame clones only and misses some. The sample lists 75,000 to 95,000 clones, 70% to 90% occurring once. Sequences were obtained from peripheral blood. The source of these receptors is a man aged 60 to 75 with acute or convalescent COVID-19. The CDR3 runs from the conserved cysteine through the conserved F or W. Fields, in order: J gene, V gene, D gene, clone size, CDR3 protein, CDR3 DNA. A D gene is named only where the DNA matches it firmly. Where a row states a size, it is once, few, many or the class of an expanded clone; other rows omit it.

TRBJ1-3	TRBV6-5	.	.	CASSRTVSGNTIYF	TGTGCCAGCAGTCGAACAGTCTCTGGAAACACCATATATTTT
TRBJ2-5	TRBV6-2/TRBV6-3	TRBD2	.	CASSYVPGGPEETQYF	TGTGCCAGCAGTTACGTCCCGGGGGGGCCTGAAGAGACCCAGTACTTC
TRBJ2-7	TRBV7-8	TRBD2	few	CASSLGLAGTYEQYF	TGTGCCAGCAGCTTGGGACTAGCGGGGACCTACGAGCAGTACTTC
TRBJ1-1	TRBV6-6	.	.	CASITGVGAEAFF	TGTGCCAGCATCACGGGGGTGGGAGCTGAAGCTTTCTTT
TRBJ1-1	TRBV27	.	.	CASSQEAVNTEAFF	TGTGCCAGCAGTCAGGAAGCTGTGAACACTGAAGCTTTCTTT
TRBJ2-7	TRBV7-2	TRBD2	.	CASSSTRAGGLYEQYF	TGTGCCAGCAGCTCCACCCGAGCGGGGGGCCTCTACGAGCAGTACTTC
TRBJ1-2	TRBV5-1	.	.	CASRRDYGYTF	TGCGCCAGCCGGAGGGACTATGGCTACACCTTC
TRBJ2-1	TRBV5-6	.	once	CASSGYRGGEQFF	TGTGCCAGCAGCGGCTACAGGGGGGGTGAGCAGTTCTTC
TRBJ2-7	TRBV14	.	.	CASSPLYEQYF	TGTGCCAGCAGCCCGTTATACGAGCAGTACTTC
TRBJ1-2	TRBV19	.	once	CASSMGLWEANYGYTF	TGTGCCAGTAGTATGGGGCTATGGGAGGCTAACTATGGCTACACCTTC
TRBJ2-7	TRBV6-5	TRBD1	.	CASRVGQGISYEQYF	TGTGCCAGCAGGGTCGGACAGGGGATCTCCTACGAGCAGTACTTC
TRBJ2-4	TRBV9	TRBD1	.	CASSVAYGTEENIQYF	TGTGCCAGCAGCGTAGCTTACGGGACAGAAGAAAACATTCAGTACTTC
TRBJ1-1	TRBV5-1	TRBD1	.	CASSPRTGNLGTEAFF	TGCGCCAGCAGCCCCCGGACAGGGAATCTCGGCACTGAAGCTTTCTTT
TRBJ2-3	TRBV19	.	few	CASRTGQTDTQYF	TGTGCCAGTAGGACCGGACAGACAGATACGCAGTATTTT
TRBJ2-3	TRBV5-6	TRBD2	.	CASSDASGGQDTQYF	TGTGCCAGCAGCGACGCTAGCGGGGGGCAAGATACGCAGTATTTT
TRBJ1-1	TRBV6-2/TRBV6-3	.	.	CASSRQNTEAFF	TGTGCCAGCAGCCGACAGAACACTGAAGCTTTCTTT
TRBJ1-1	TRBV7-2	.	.	CASSSDRLMNTEAFF	TGTGCCAGCAGCTCAGACAGGTTAATGAACACTGAAGCTTTCTTT